The T cell receptor beta chain under discussion was sequenced for a study of T cell responses to AZD1222 COVID-19 vaccine. Study findings and constraints: Seropositive AZD1222 recipients at baseline numbered only five or six. The sample set comprised mostly white British donors with more females, and clonal diversity was possibly underestimated. Spike-wide vaccine-associated CD4 TCRs dominated at 160-218 and 743-854.

The CDR3 contains 15 residues. In germline, CDR1 is SGHNT, CDR2 YENEEA. The V end was cut by 0 bases, the J end by 6 bases, with 11 bases between. Sequenced by immunoSEQ multiplex PCR; TCRdb stores in-frame clones only, minus some. The top ten hold under 5% of the sample, which has tens of thousands of clones, about nine tenths seen once. As to this clone: Its target is not known.

The specimen comprised peripheral blood, sampled on day 0 of AZD1222 vaccination. This receptor was obtained from an adult in good health. This sequence joins TRBV11-3 and TRBJ2-2, with D possibly called TRBD1 or TRBD2 (5 bases each). CDR3 DNA sequence: TGTGCCAGCAGCTTAGAAATGGGGGTTGCCGGGGAGCTGTTTTTT. Its protein is CASSLEMGVAGELFF.